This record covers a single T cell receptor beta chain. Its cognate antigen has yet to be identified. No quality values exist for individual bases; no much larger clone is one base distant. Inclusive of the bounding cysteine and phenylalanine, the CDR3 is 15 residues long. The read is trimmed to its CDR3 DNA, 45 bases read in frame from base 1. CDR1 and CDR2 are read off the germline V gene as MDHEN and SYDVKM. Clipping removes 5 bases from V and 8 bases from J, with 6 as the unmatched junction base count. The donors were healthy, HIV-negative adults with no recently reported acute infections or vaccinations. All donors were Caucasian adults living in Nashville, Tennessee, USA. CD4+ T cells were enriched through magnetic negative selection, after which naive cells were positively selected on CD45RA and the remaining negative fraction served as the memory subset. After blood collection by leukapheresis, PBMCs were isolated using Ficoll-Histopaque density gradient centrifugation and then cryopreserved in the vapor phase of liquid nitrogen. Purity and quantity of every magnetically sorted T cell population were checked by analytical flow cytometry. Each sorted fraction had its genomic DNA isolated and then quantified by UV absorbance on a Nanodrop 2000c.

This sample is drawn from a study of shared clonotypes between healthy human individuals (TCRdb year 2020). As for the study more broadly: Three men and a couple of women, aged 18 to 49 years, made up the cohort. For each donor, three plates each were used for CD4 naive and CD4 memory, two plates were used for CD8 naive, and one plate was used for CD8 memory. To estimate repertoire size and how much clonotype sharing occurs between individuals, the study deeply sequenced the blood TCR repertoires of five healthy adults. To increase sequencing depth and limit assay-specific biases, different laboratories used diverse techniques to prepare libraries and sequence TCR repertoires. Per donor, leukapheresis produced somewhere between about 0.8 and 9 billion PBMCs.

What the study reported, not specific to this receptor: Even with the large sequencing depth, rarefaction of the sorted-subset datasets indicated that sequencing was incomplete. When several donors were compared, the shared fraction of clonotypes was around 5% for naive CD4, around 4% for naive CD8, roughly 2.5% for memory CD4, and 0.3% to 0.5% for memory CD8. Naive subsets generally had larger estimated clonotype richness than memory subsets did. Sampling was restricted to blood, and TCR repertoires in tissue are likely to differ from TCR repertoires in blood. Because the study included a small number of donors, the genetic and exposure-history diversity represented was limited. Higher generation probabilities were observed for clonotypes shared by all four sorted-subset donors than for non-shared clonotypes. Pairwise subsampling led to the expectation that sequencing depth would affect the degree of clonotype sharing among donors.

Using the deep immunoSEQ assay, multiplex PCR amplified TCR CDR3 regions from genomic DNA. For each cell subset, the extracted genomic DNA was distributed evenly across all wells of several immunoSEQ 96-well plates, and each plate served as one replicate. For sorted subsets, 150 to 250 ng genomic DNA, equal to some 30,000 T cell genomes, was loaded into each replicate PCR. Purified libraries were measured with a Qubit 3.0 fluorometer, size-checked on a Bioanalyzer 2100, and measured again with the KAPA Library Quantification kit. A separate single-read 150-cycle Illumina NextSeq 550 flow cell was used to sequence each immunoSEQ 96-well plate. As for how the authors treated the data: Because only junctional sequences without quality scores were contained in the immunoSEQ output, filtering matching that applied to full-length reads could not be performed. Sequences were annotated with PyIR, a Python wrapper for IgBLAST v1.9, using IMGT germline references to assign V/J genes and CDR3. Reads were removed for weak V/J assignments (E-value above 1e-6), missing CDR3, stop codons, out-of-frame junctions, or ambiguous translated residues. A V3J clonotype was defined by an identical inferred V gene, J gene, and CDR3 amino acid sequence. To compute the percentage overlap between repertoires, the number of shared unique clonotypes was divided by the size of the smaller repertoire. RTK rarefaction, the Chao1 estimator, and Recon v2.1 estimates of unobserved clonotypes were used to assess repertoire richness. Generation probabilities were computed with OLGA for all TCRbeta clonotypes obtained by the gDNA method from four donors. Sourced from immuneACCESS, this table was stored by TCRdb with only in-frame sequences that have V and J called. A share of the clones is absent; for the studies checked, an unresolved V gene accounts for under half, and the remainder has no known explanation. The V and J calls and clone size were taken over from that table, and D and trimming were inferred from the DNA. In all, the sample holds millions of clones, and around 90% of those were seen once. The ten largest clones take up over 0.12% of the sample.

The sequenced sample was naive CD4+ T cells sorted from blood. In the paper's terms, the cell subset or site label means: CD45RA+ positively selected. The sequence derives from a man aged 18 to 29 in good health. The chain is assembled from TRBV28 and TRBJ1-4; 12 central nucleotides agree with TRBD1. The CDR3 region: CASSPGTGGYEKLFF. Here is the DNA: TGTGCCAGCAGTCCCGGGACAGGGGGCTACGAAAAACTGTTTTTT.